This TCR beta chain is drawn from a study of T cells in Graves' hyperthyroidism and ophthalmopathy. V was clipped by 0 bases and J by 4 bases; unmatched bases: 10. Germline-derived CDR1 and CDR2 are SQVTM and ANQGSEA. CDR3 length equals 16 residues. RNA transcripts yielded amplified TCR beta CDR3 regions. The TCR CDR3 was amplified in a first-round RT-PCR using the HTBI primer set. Each CDR3 protein is one row after TCRdb ran MiXCR on the multiplex PCR reads. Here the sample spans roughly 380,000 distinct CDR3 sequences, around 13% being singletons. This clonotype was seen at least ten times. The sequencing input was blood. The clonotype was recovered from a woman in her late teens or twenties with Graves' hyperthyroidism. The chain is built from TRBV29-1 and TRBJ2-3; 7 bases fit TRBD2. This chain's CDR3 is CSVEDRLAVASDTQYF. The CDR3 nucleotides read TGCAGCGTTGAAGATCGACTAGCAGTGGCGTCAGATACGCAGTATTTT.